Included here is one T cell receptor (beta chain) sequence, with context. No antigen is known for it. Trimming shortened V by 4 bases and J by 5 bases, and 13 bases separated the two germline ends. Germline CDR1 and CDR2: SGHKS and YYEKEE (reference sequence). The CDR3 extends over 15 amino acids. These data originate in a study of T cell responses to AZD1222 COVID-19 vaccine. Whole-study results and caveats: Recipients of two AZD1222 doses showed rising Spike-specific TCR breadth and depth. Seropositive AZD1222 recipients at baseline numbered only five or six. White British people made up most donors, females outnumbered males, and clonal diversity was possibly underestimated.

TCRdb's table, derived via immunoSEQ multiplex PCR, lists solely in-frame clones and lacks some. The table shows fewer than 150,000 clones, with around 93% occurring only once. The starting material was peripheral blood, obtained on day 0 of AZD1222 vaccination. This clonotype was obtained from an adult in good health. This chain uses TRBV5-5 with TRBJ1-6; D is unresolved. CDR3 residues: CASSLRGMNNSPLHF. CDR3 sequence (DNA): TGTGCCAGCAGCCTGCGGGGAATGAATAATTCACCCCTCCACTTT.